Each of the 29 T cell receptor beta chains below was sequenced from the same sample in a study of T-cell reconstitution after alpha-beta-depleted transplantation in children. Preparation of the TCRbeta library used unique molecular identifiers. From the PCR reads, TCRdb called clonotypes with MiXCR, one entry per CDR3 protein. The sample has more than 20,000 distinct CDR3 sequences, roughly a tenth seen once. The sample here was PBMCs from the stem cell graft donor, taken from the stem cell graft. The receptors here all came from a human donor who donated a stem cell graft to a child with chronic granulomatous disease.

The J gene is TRBJ2-1, the V gene TRBV14; 11 bases are shared with TRBD2. The CDR3 sequence is 15 residues long. V dropped 5 bases and J dropped 4; count of bases not matched to a gene: 4. Looked up from germline, CDR1 is SGHDN and CDR2 is FVKESK. The CDR3 nucleotides are TGTGCCAGCAGCTCGGGACTAGCGGCTTACAATGAGCAGTTCTTC. Protein: CASSSGLAAYNEQFF. The full variable domain, completed using reference TRBV14 and TRBJ2-1, is EAGVTQFPSHSVIEKGQTVTLRCDPISGHDNLYWYRRVMGKEIKFLLHFVKESKQDESGMPNNRFLAERTGGTYSTLKVQPAELEDSGVYFCASSSGLAAYNEQFFGPGTRLTVL.

This clonotype appeared many times. The chain links TRBV18 to TRBJ2-1; TRBD1 matches at 7 bases. This CDR3 contains 14 residues. V shed 4 bases and J 7 bases; nucleotides not matched to a gene: 7. Germline V gives CDR1 KGHSH, CDR2 LQKENI. In DNA, the CDR3 is TGTGCCAGCTCACTACAGAACAGGGGAAATGAGCAGTTCTTC. Translation gives CASSLQNRGNEQFF.

This clonotype has ten or more counts. The CDR3, as DNA: TGTGCCACCAAGAAAGGGGGGGCGGACACCGGGGAGCTGTTTTTT. Its translation: CATKKGGADTGELFF. This chain joins TRBV2 and TRBJ2-2; tentatively, D is TRBD2 (7 bases). The V gene lost 10 bases and the J gene lost 3 bases, with 18 bases spanning the gap. Germline V lookup: CDR1 SNHLY, CDR2 FYNNEI. The CDR3 loop spans 15 amino acids.

The table lists this clonotype with many counts. This chain uses TRBV20-1 with TRBJ2-1; 8 nucleotides match TRBD2. The CDR3 has 15 residues. In germline, CDR1 is DFQATT, CDR2 SNEGSKA (reference sequence). Trimming took 0 bases from V and 2 from J; bases not matched to a gene: 3. The DNA of the CDR3 is TGCAGTGCTAGAGACATTAGCGGGGCCTACAATGAGCAGTTCTTC. This encodes CSARDISGAYNEQFF.

This clonotype was counted ten times or more. The V gene is TRBV7-6, the J gene TRBJ2-2, with a possible D match to TRBD2 (5 bases). Germline loops: CDR1 SGHVS, CDR2 FNYEAQ. V lost 2 bases and J lost 4, with 11 bases in between. The CDR3 is 15 amino acids. This chain's CDR3 is CASSLYASTTGELFF. The DNA of the CDR3 is TGTGCCAGCAGCTTATATGCTAGCACCACCGGGGAGCTGTTTTTT. Using reference TRBV7-6 and TRBJ2-2 for the parts outside the CDR3, the full variable domain is GAGVSQSPRYKVTKRGQDVALRCDPISGHVSLYWYRQALGQGPEFLTYFNYEAQQDKSGLPNDRFSAERPEGSISTLTIQRTEQRDSAMYRCASSLYASTTGELFFGEGSRLTVL.

This clonotype was observed at least ten times. V gene TRBV20-1 combines with J gene TRBJ1-5, with D tentatively TRBD1 (6 bases). The germline CDR1 and CDR2 sequences are DFQATT and SNEGSKA (reference sequence). V shed 0 bases and J shed 1 base, with 13 bases lying between them. The CDR3 totals 16 residues. The CDR3 spells CSARDPQGKSNQPQHF. CDR3 in DNA: TGCAGTGCTAGAGATCCACAGGGTAAAAGCAATCAGCCCCAGCATTTT.

This clonotype was recorded at least ten times. A much larger clone differs from this one at a single base, so this may be a read error. The genes are TRBV5-6 and TRBJ2-1, with TRBD2 matching over 7 bases. Germline V gene lookup returns CDR1 SGHDT and CDR2 YYEEEE. J lost 15 bases, V lost 4 bases, and 10 bases had no gene match. CDR3 size: 12 residues. CDR3: CASSTLGRGSFF. The CDR3 DNA is TGTGCCAGCAGCACCTTGGGGAGGGGTTCGTTCTTC.

Many counts were recorded for this clonotype. The rearrangement uses TRBV29-1 and TRBJ2-7; TRBD2 aligns across 15 bases. Germline V gives CDR1 SQVTM, CDR2 ANQGSEA. This CDR3 region has 15 residues. Trimming at V came to 7 bases and at J to 0 bases, leaving 4 bases not matched to a gene. The CDR3 protein is CSAVGLAGGSYEQYF. The CDR3 DNA follows: TGCAGCGCCGTGGGACTAGCGGGGGGCTCCTACGAGCAGTACTTC.

In this sample, this clonotype turned up many times. The chain employs TRBV7-2 and TRBJ1-3; D unclear. Trimming removed 2 bases from V and 4 bases from J, with 9 bases in between. Germline-derived CDR1 and CDR2 are SGHTA and FQGNSA. The CDR3 runs 14 residues. CDR3 nucleotides: TGTGCCAGCAGCTTACGAGGGAACGGAAACACCATATATTTT. Amino acids: CASSLRGNGNTIYF.

This clonotype was seen many times. The V call is TRBV6-4, the J call TRBJ2-3, with 11 bases fitting TRBD2. The CDR3 runs 16 residues. The germline CDR1 and CDR2 sequences are MRHNA and SNTAGT. V lost 4 bases and J lost 2; bases outside the gene matches: 5. The DNA of the CDR3 is TGTGCCAGCAGTGCCGGGACTAGCGGTTCCACAGATACGCAGTATTTT. Translating gives CASSAGTSGSTDTQYF.

The table lists this clonotype with many counts. This chain links TRBV7-2 with TRBJ2-5; D could derive from TRBD1 or TRBD2 (5 bases each). V was clipped by 6 bases and J by 2 bases, with 16 bases between them. The CDR3 totals 15 residues. CDR1 is SGHTA and CDR2 is FQGNSA in the germline V gene. The CDR3 reads CASRLRDELQETQYF. The CDR3 DNA follows: TGTGCCAGCAGGCTAAGGGACGAATTACAAGAGACCCAGTACTTC.

This clonotype was counted many times. The gene calls are TRBV7-2 and TRBJ2-3, with D possibly TRBD1 on 6 matching bases. The CDR3 runs to 13 residues. Between the trimmed V and J ends, which lost 6 bases and 2 bases, there was a span of 9 bases. Germline values: CDR1 SGHTA, CDR2 FQGNSA. Written as DNA, the CDR3 is TGTGCCAGCAGTGGACAGACCACAGATACGCAGTATTTT. It codes for CASSGQTTDTQYF.

This clonotype was detected ten times or more. The chain joins TRBV5-6 to TRBJ1-2; the match to TRBD1 covers 8 bases. J was trimmed by 8 bases and V by 8 bases; bases with no gene match: 14. The germline gives CDR1 SGHDT, CDR2 YYEEEE. The length of the CDR3 is 14 residues. For the CDR3, the DNA is TGTGCCAGTTTTGGGACAGGAATTAATGGCGGCTACACCTTC. Translation: CASFGTGINGGYTF.

This clonotype was seen at least ten times. The V and J genes are TRBV5-1 and TRBJ2-1; D might be TRBD1 (9 bases). V was pared by 3 bases and J by 2 bases, with 15 bases between. This CDR3 spans 16 amino acids. Germline CDR1 reads SGHRS; CDR2 reads YFSETQ. CDR3 bases: TGCGCCAGCAGCTCGGGGGGGGACAGGGCCTACAATGAGCAGTTCTTC. This translates into CASSSGGDRAYNEQFF.

This clonotype was counted many times. The chain has TRBV5-1 and TRBJ1-4; D is perhaps TRBD1 (6 bases). The CDR3 length is 14 residues. Per the germline V gene, CDR1 is SGHRS and CDR2 is YFSETQ. Trimming removed 1 base from V and 6 bases from J, with 10 bases in between. CDR3 sequence reads: CASSLSRGDEKLFF. CDR3 DNA sequence: TGCGCCAGCAGCTTGAGCAGGGGCGATGAAAAACTGTTTTTT.

This clonotype was observed at least ten times. The rearrangement joins TRBV2 to TRBJ1-5; the D is unclear. Germline lookup yields CDR1 SNHLY and CDR2 FYNNEI. The V end lost 0 bases, the J end lost 6 bases, and 15 bases lay between the germline ends. The CDR3 spans 16 residues. The CDR3 loop reads CASSEARVWGSQPQHF. CDR3 sequence (DNA): TGTGCCAGCAGTGAAGCGAGGGTGTGGGGAAGTCAGCCCCAGCATTTT.

At least ten counts were recorded for this clonotype. The J gene is TRBJ2-1, the V gene TRBV20-1, with 11 positions matching TRBD2. Germline V gene lookup returns CDR1 DFQATT and CDR2 SNEGSKA (reference sequence). V dropped 3 bases and J dropped 7; count of bases not matched to a gene: 11. There are 16 residues in the CDR3. CDR3 bases: TGCAGTGCTAGGTCGTCTAGCGGGGGGCCTGTGAATGAGCAGTTCTTC. It codes for CSARSSSGGPVNEQFF.

This clonotype has at least ten counts. The genes are TRBV7-3 and TRBJ1-1, with D possibly being TRBD1 (6 bases). Between the trimmed V and J ends, which lost 3 bases and 0 bases, there was a span of 14 bases. The CDR3 length is 16 residues. Germline CDR1 is SGHTA and CDR2 is FQGTGA. The CDR3 spells CASSFVRGRMNTEAFF. The CDR3, as DNA: TGTGCCAGCAGCTTCGTACGGGGGCGCATGAACACTGAAGCTTTCTTT.

This clonotype appeared many times. The V call is TRBV7-2, the J call TRBJ2-7; 8 bases line up with TRBD2. The ends lost 5 bases at V and 4 bases at J; junction bases unmatched: 7. The CDR3 is made up of 14 amino acids. The germline V gene encodes CDR1 SGHTA and CDR2 FQGNSA. CDR3 sequence: CASSKRGGSYEQYF. The CDR3 DNA is TGTGCCAGCAGCAAACGGGGGGGCAGTTACGAGCAGTACTTC.

This clonotype was seen repeatedly, ten times or more. The chain uses TRBV6-5 and TRBJ1-6, with D possibly TRBD1 on 6 matching bases. V was clipped by 2 bases and J by 6 bases, with 11 bases between them. CDR1 and CDR2 (germline): MNHEY, SVGAGI. The CDR3 is made up of 15 amino acids. The CDR3 DNA reads TGTGCCAGCAGTTACACCGGACAGTTTAATTCACCCCTCCACTTT. This gives the protein CASSYTGQFNSPLHF.

The table lists this clonotype with many counts. The chain links TRBV7-8 to TRBJ1-5; D is unclear. Germline V lookup: CDR1 SGHVS, CDR2 FQNEAQ. The V end lost 5 bases, the J end lost 4 bases, and 9 bases lay between the germline ends. The CDR3 length is 13 residues. The DNA of the CDR3 is TGTGCCAGCAGCAGACTACAGAATCAGCCCCAGCATTTT. Protein: CASSRLQNQPQHF. Supplemented by reference TRBV7-8 and TRBJ1-5, the full variable domain reads GAGVSQSPRYKVAKRGQDVALRCDPISGHVSLFWYQQALGQGPEFLTYFQNEAQLDKSGLPSDRFFAERPEGSVSTLKIQRTQQEDSAVYLCASSRLQNQPQHFGDGTRLSIL.

As concerns this clonotype: In this CDR3 the conserved last residue, phenylalanine or tryptophan, is missing, so a read error is likely. This chain links TRBV7-2 with TRBJ2-7; D call uncertain. V lost 7 bases and J lost 0, with 13 bases in between. The CDR3 contains 14 residues. The germline V gene encodes CDR1 SGHTA and CDR2 FQGNSA. CDR3 amino acids: CASTIGESSYEQYL. CDR3 sequence (DNA): TGTGCCAGCACCATTGGAGAGAGCTCCTACGAGCAGTACTTG.

This clonotype showed up many times. Here the CDR3 DNA reads TGCGCCAGCAGCTTGGAGGGGGACGGCTACACCTTC. Its protein is CASSLEGDGYTF. The chain links TRBV5-1 to TRBJ1-2; TRBD1 might be the D (6 bases). Trimming pared 0 bases from V and 8 bases from J, leaving 8 bases between. CDR3 length: 12 residues. Germline lookup yields CDR1 SGHRS and CDR2 YFSETQ.

This chain uses TRBV7-7 with TRBJ1-1; 7 bases fit TRBD1. The CDR3 has 13 amino acids. Germline V gives CDR1 SSHAT, CDR2 FNYEAQ (reference sequence). The CDR3 reads CASATYQGAEAFF. CDR3 sequence (DNA): TGTGCTAGCGCTACCTACCAGGGGGCTGAAGCTTTCTTT.

At least ten counts were recorded for this clonotype. The chain couples TRBV27 to TRBJ2-5; 9 nucleotides agree with TRBD1. This CDR3 comprises 16 residues. The V and J ends lost 6 bases and 3 bases, in that order; junction bases with no gene match: 11. CDR1 is MNHEY, CDR2 SMNVEV, per germline (reference sequence). CDR3 coding DNA: TGTGCCAGCAGGAGGACACCCCGGGACAGGGAAGAGACCCAGTACTTC. It specifies CASRRTPRDREETQYF.

There are many counts of this clonotype. The chain carries TRBV28 and TRBJ1-2; 8 bases are a match to TRBD1. After removal of 0 bases from V and 4 bases from J, the junction contained 4 bases not matched to a gene. The length of the CDR3 is 15 residues. From germline, CDR1 is MDHEN and CDR2 SYDVKM. CDR3 DNA: TGTGCCAGCAGTTTATGGACAGGGGATCCCTATGGCTACACCTTC. Amino acids: CASSLWTGDPYGYTF.

This clonotype was seen ten or more times. The rearrangement uses TRBV29-1 and TRBJ1-5; weak D call: TRBD1 (5 bases). CDR3 length equals 13 residues. The ends were cut back, 3 bases at V and 7 bases at J, with 13 bases in the middle. Germline V lookup: CDR1 SQVTM, CDR2 ANQGSEA. CDR3 coding DNA: TGCAGCGTTGAGGAGGGGTCCGGGCAGCCCCAGCATTTT. It translates to CSVEEGSGQPQHF.

This clonotype has just a few counts. The rearrangement joins TRBV7-8 to TRBJ2-1, with 10 bases lining up with TRBD1. Germline CDR1 and CDR2: SGHVS and FQNEAQ. CDR3 length equals 15 residues. Trimming removed 1 base from V and 10 bases from J; junction bases left unmatched: 7. CDR3 protein: CASSLGDRGIPEQFF. CDR3 coding DNA: TGTGCCAGCAGCTTAGGGGACAGGGGAATCCCGGAGCAGTTCTTC.

This clonotype was seen at least ten times. This sequence joins TRBV5-1 and TRBJ2-7, with 10 nucleotides matching TRBD1. The CDR3 has 14 amino acids. Per the germline V gene, CDR1 is SGHRS and CDR2 is YFSETQ. V gave up 4 bases and J gave up 2 bases; unmatched junction bases: 3. The CDR3 DNA follows: TGCGCCAGCAGCGAAGGACAGGGGGCCTACGAGCAGTACTTC. It is translated as CASSEGQGAYEQYF.